Each of the 18 T cell receptor beta chains below was sequenced from the same sample in a study of T-cell reconstitution after alpha-beta-depleted transplantation in children. The authors prepared the TCRbeta library with unique molecular identifiers. Each CDR3 protein gets one entry after TCRdb re-called the PCR reads with MiXCR. The sample contains 200,000 to 250,000 distinct CDR3 sequences, around 9.6% of which appear only once. Sequencing used PBMCs from the stem cell graft donor, obtained from the stem cell graft. All receptors derive from a human donor who donated a stem cell graft to a child with acute lymphoblastic leukemia.

The V and J genes are TRBV12-3 or TRBV12-4 and TRBJ1-3; D perhaps matches TRBD1 (5 bases). CDR3 length equals 14 residues. Trimming left V 3 bases short and J 2 bases short, with 8 bases between. In DNA, the CDR3 is TGTGCCAGCAGTTTCGGGGCTCCTGGAAACACCATATATTTT. It yields the protein CASSFGAPGNTIYF.

In this sample, this clonotype turned up many times. V is TRBV25-1 and J is TRBJ2-3, with D possibly TRBD1 on 6 matching bases. CDR3 size: 15 residues. V was pared by 5 bases and J by 5 bases, with 17 bases between. Germline loops: CDR1 MGHDK, CDR2 SYGVNS. The CDR3 loop reads CASSITGTFGDTQYF. Written as DNA, the CDR3 is TGTGCCAGCAGTATAACCGGGACATTTGGAGATACGCAGTATTTT. The full variable domain, with the rest looked up from reference TRBV25-1 and TRBJ2-3, is EADIYQTPRYLVIGTGKKITLECSQTMGHDKMYWYQQDPGMELHLIHYSYGVNSTEKGDLSSESTVSRIRTEHFPLTLESARPSHTSQYLCASSITGTFGDTQYFGPGTRLTVL.

There are many counts of this clonotype. The gene calls are TRBV10-3 and TRBJ2-3; D may be TRBD2 (6 bases). The CDR3 has 14 residues. Germline CDR1 and CDR2: ENHRY and SYGVKD. V lost 4 bases and J 1 base, leaving 9 bases between the germline ends. In DNA form, the CDR3 reads TGTGCCATCAGTGGGTCTAGCGGCACAGATACGCAGTATTTT. Protein: CAISGSSGTDTQYF.

The rearrangement uses TRBV25-1 and TRBJ1-1, with D possibly matching TRBD1 (5 bases). The CDR3 length is 15 residues. Per the germline V gene, CDR1 is MGHDK and CDR2 is SYGVNS. V was shortened by 4 bases and J by 3 bases, with 15 bases between the two germline ends. CDR3 DNA sequence: TGTGCCAGCAGTGCCACCGGGACTGCGGACACTGAAGCTTTCTTT. The encoded protein is CASSATGTADTEAFF.

This clonotype was counted between two and nine times. This chain uses TRBV18 with TRBJ2-5; weak D call: TRBD2 (6 bases). CDR1 and CDR2 (germline): KGHSH, LQKENI. Trimming took 6 bases from V and 5 from J, leaving 13 bases between them. The CDR3 is made up of 13 amino acids. The CDR3 region has the DNA TGTGCCAGCTCTCCGACTAGTTGGGAGACCCAGTACTTC. This codes for CASSPTSWETQYF.

This clonotype showed up just a few times. The chain carries TRBV5-1 and TRBJ1-4; 9 positions match TRBD1. J lost 4 bases, V lost 3 bases, and 4 bases had no gene match. CDR1 and CDR2 from the germline V gene are SGHRS and YFSETQ. The CDR3 has 15 amino acids. CDR3 nucleotide sequence: TGCGCCAGCAGCTCGGGGGGACAGGGTAATGAAAAACTGTTTTTT. Translating gives CASSSGGQGNEKLFF.

This clonotype was observed many times. The chain couples TRBV6-5 to TRBJ2-3; 8 bases line up with TRBD2. The CDR3 sequence is 15 residues long. The V and J ends lost 0 bases and 7 bases, in that order; junction bases with no gene match: 6. Germline loops: CDR1 MNHEY, CDR2 SVGAGI. CDR3 sequence reads: CASSYSGSGVNTQYF. The CDR3 nucleotides read TGTGCCAGCAGTTACTCGGGTAGCGGGGTGAATACGCAGTATTTT.

The rearrangement uses TRBV7-2 and TRBJ2-3; D gene uncertain. V was shortened by 5 bases and J by 2 bases, with 14 bases between the two germline ends. CDR1 and CDR2 from the germline V gene are SGHTA and FQGNSA. This CDR3 has 15 residues. The CDR3 reads CASSLGFRDTDTQYF. The CDR3 nucleotides are TGTGCCAGCAGCCTTGGGTTTAGGGACACAGATACGCAGTATTTT.

This clonotype was detected many times. V is TRBV20-1 and J is TRBJ2-7; D may match TRBD1 or TRBD2 (5 bases each). The CDR3 spans 13 residues. Germline V gene sequence: CDR1 DFQATT, CDR2 SNEGSKA (reference sequence). Deletions cut 5 bases from V and 2 bases from J, with 13 bases between. The CDR3 is CSAARDGTYEQYF. The DNA of the CDR3 is TGCAGTGCTGCCCGGGACGGAACCTACGAGCAGTACTTC.

The rearrangement links TRBV6-1 to TRBJ1-2, with a weak D call TRBD1 (6 bases). The V gene's germline CDR1 is MNHNS and CDR2 SASEGT. There are 15 residues in the CDR3. The V gene lost 3 bases and the J gene lost 7 bases, with 18 bases spanning the gap. CDR3 sequence reads: CASSDVLGGPLGYTF. The CDR3 nucleotides are TGTGCCAGCAGTGATGTTTTGGGGGGCCCCCTTGGCTACACCTTC.

The rearrangement links TRBV14 to TRBJ2-1; the match to TRBD2 covers 8 bases. CDR1 is SGHDN and CDR2 is FVKESK in the germline V gene. The V and J ends lost 4 bases and 4 bases, in that order; junction bases with no gene match: 9. The CDR3 length is 16 residues. The CDR3 nucleotides read TGTGCCAGCAGCCTGTTGCGCAGCGGGGGTTACAATGAGCAGTTCTTC. Its protein is CASSLLRSGGYNEQFF.

The chain links TRBV6-1 to TRBJ1-2; D is unresolved. The CDR3 totals 15 residues. V lost 6 bases and J lost 8, with 22 bases in between. Germline V lookup: CDR1 MNHNS, CDR2 SASEGT. CDR3 sequence: CASRRGPHTSSGYTF. CDR3 coding DNA: TGTGCCAGCAGACGAGGACCCCACACATCATCGGGCTACACCTTC.

This clonotype was seen only a few times. The chain uses TRBV3-1 and TRBJ2-1; 11 bases agree with TRBD2. The CDR3 is 16 residues long. With 0 bases clipped from V and 7 bases from J, the junction kept 5 bases outside the gene matches. Germline V gene data show CDR1 as LGHDT and CDR2 as YNNKEL (reference sequence). The CDR3 nucleotides are TGTGCCAGCAGCCAAGACGTAGCGGGGGGGCTGAATGAGCAGTTCTTC. Its translation is CASSQDVAGGLNEQFF.

This clonotype was seen more than once but under ten times. The chain combines TRBV7-9 with TRBJ2-4, with 8 bases identical to TRBD1. CDR3 size: 14 residues. With 5 bases clipped from V and 9 bases from J, the junction kept 9 bases outside the gene matches. Per the germline V gene, CDR1 is SEHNR and CDR2 is FQNEAQ (reference sequence). CDR3 nucleotide sequence: TGTGCCAGCAGCCAAGGACAGGGTCGAGGCATTCAGTACTTC. It encodes CASSQGQGRGIQYF.

This clonotype appeared a few times. V is TRBV12-5 and J is TRBJ2-5; tentative D call: TRBD1 (5 bases). V was pared by 7 bases and J by 1 base, with 10 bases between. Germline-derived CDR1 and CDR2 are LGHNT and FRNRAP. This CDR3 spans 13 amino acids. In DNA, the CDR3 is TGTGCTAGTGCCTGGGGCAGCCAAGAGACCCAGTACTTC. Translated, it gives CASAWGSQETQYF.

This clonotype was seen ten or more times. J is TRBJ2-3 and V is TRBV29-1; D is unresolved. V was cut by 7 bases and J by 2 bases, with 16 bases left in between. The CDR3 contains 14 residues. The germline CDR1 and CDR2 sequences are SQVTM and ANQGSEA. DNA for the CDR3: TGCAGCGCTGATAGTTCCGGCCACACAGATACGCAGTATTTT. Protein: CSADSSGHTDTQYF.

V usage is TRBV5-1 and J usage is TRBJ1-1; tentatively, D is TRBD1 (6 bases). V was shortened by 3 bases and J by 2 bases, with 11 bases between the two germline ends. Germline assignment: CDR1 SGHRS and CDR2 YFSETQ. The CDR3 contains 14 residues. The CDR3 DNA sequence: TGCGCCAGCAGCTACCGACAGGCAAACACTGAAGCTTTCTTT. The encoded protein is CASSYRQANTEAFF. Full variable domain (outside the CDR3, taken from reference TRBV5-1 and TRBJ1-1): KAGVTQTPRYLIKTRGQQVTLSCSPISGHRSVSWYQQTPGQGLQFLFEYFSETQRNKGNFPGRFSGRQFSNSRSEMNVSTLELGDSALYLCASSYRQANTEAFFGQGTRLTVV.

The genes are TRBV10-3 and TRBJ2-7, with D uncertain. CDR1 is ENHRY and CDR2 is SYGVKD in the germline V gene. The CDR3 has 14 amino acids. Between the trimmed V and J ends, which lost 10 bases and 1 base, there was a span of 17 bases. The CDR3 is CATAPPVGSYEQYF. As DNA, the CDR3 is TGTGCCACCGCCCCACCGGTAGGGTCCTACGAGCAGTACTTC.